The 5 T cell receptor beta chains given below trace back to one sample, sequenced in a study of blood T cell repertoires in COVID-19. Only in-frame clones appear in the TCRdb table, and some are missing; sequencing was by immunoSEQ multiplex PCR. The repertoire holds about 160,000 clones, with around 79% as singletons. The sample consisted of peripheral blood. The receptor set was obtained from a woman aged 55-70 years with COVID-19, enrolled during active disease.

The chain is built from TRBV5-1 and TRBJ1-6, with TRBD1 as a possible D gene (6 bases). Germline CDR1 and CDR2: SGHRS and YFSETQ. The ends were cut back, 9 bases at V and 7 bases at J, with 14 bases in the middle. This CDR3 spans 13 amino acids. The CDR3 nucleotides read TGCGCCACCAGGGACAATAACAATTCACCCCTCCACTTT. Encoded protein: CATRDNNNSPLHF. The whole variable domain, filled in from reference TRBV5-1 and TRBJ1-6, reads KAGVTQTPRYLIKTRGQQVTLSCSPISGHRSVSWYQQTPGQGLQFLFEYFSETQRNKGNFPGRFSGRQFSNSRSEMNVSTLELGDSALYLCATRDNNNSPLHFGNGTRLTVT.

CDR3 sequence: CASSYDTHYGYTF. CDR3 nucleotides: TGTGCCAGCAGTTATGACACCCACTATGGCTACACCTTC. The chain uses TRBV6-6 and TRBJ1-2, with D unclear. V was cut by 3 bases and J by 3 bases, with 8 bases left in between. In germline, CDR1 is MNHNY, CDR2 SVGAGI (reference sequence). This CDR3 has 13 residues.

On this clone itself: This sequence may be a read error, since a much larger clone differs from it by one base. This sample includes further DNA sequences coding for the same CDR3. The rearrangement links TRBV7-9 to TRBJ1-2; TRBD1 aligns across 12 bases. From germline, CDR1 is SEHNR and CDR2 FQNEAQ (reference sequence). The junction had 7 bases not matched to a gene; V was cut back by 3 bases and J by 8 bases. The CDR3 runs 15 residues. CDR3 nucleotide sequence: TGTGCCAGCAGCTTTCCGGGACAGGGGGCGCGGGGCTACACCTTC. Its translation: CASSFPGQGARGYTF. The variable domain in full, with the rest retrieved from reference TRBV7-9 and TRBJ1-2, is DTGVSQNPRHKITKRGQNVTFRCDPISEHNRLYWYRQTLGQGPEFLTYFQNEAQLEKSRLLSDRFSAERPKGSFSTLEIQRTEQGDSAMYLCASSFPGQGARGYTFGSGTRLTVV.

J is TRBJ2-1 and V is TRBV27, with D maybe TRBD2 (6 bases). The V and J ends lost 3 bases and 7 bases respectively, with 16 bases between them. CDR1 MNHEY and CDR2 SMNVEV come from the germline V gene (reference sequence). This CDR3 comprises 15 residues. DNA for the CDR3: TGTGCCAGCAGTTTCCGGGACTTCTGGGGGAATGAGCAGTTCTTC. The encoded protein is CASSFRDFWGNEQFF.

The V and J genes are TRBV7-2 and TRBJ2-7; D might be TRBD1 (6 bases). Per germline, CDR1 SGHTA and CDR2 FQGNSA. The CDR3 runs 17 residues. Deletions cut 2 bases from V and 0 bases from J, with 17 bases between. The CDR3 loop reads CASSLSIDRYRSYEQYF. In DNA, the CDR3 is TGTGCCAGCAGCTTATCCATCGACAGGTACCGCTCCTACGAGCAGTACTTC.